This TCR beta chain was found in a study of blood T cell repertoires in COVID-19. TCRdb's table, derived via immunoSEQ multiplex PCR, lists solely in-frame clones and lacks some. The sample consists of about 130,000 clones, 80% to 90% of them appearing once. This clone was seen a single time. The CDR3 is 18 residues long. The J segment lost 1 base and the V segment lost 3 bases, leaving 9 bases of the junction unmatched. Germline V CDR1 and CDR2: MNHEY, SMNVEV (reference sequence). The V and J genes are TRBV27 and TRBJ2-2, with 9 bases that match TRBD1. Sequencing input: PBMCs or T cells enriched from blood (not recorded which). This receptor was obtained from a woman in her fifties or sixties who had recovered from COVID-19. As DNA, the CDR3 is TGTGCCAGCAGTTTCTCCCAGCCGGACAGGGGGAACACCGGGGAGCTGTTTTTT. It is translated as CASSFSQPDRGNTGELFF.